These 28 T cell receptor beta chains originate from one sample sequenced in a study of T cell repertoires in cytomegalovirus infection. The antigens these receptors bind are not known. TCRdb re-derived calls from the reads in MiXCR, one entry per CDR3 protein. Among about 480,000 distinct CDR3 sequences listed, more than 30% were seen once. Sequencing was performed on cultured PBMCs, taken from culture after CMV antigen stimulation. These receptor sequences come from a human donor in good health (CMV status not recorded). Some clones in this sample may be carry-over from other donors' samples.

The table lists this clonotype with a few counts. This sequence joins TRBV29-1 and TRBJ2-3; 10 bases fit TRBD2. This CDR3 is 16 amino acids long. The V gene end was trimmed by 1 base and the J gene end by 2 bases; junction bases not matched to a gene: 6. Per the germline V gene, CDR1 is SQVTM and CDR2 is ANQGSEA. The CDR3 sequence: CSVEGTSGRNTDTQYF. In DNA form, the CDR3 reads TGCAGCGTTGAAGGGACTAGCGGCCGAAACACAGATACGCAGTATTTT.

V gene TRBV7-2 combines with J gene TRBJ1-2, with D maybe TRBD1 (6 bases). V dropped 1 base and J dropped 8 bases, with 20 bases sitting between them. The CDR3 extends over 16 amino acids. Per germline, CDR1 SGHTA and CDR2 FQGNSA. CDR3 bases: TGTGCCAGCAGCTTAGAGGGGGTCACAGGGACTAAGGGCTACACCTTC. Translated: CASSLEGVTGTKGYTF.

The V call is TRBV29-1, the J call TRBJ2-5, with 10 nucleotides matching TRBD1. The ends lost 6 bases at V and 5 bases at J; junction bases unmatched: 6. The CDR3 loop spans 13 amino acids. Germline CDR1 reads SQVTM; CDR2 reads ANQGSEA. In DNA, the CDR3 is TGCAGCGTCCACAGGACAGGGGGGGAGACCCAGTACTTC. Translating it yields CSVHRTGGETQYF.

On this clonotype itself: The junction does not match germline at one end; this may be a read error. The chain uses TRBV7-7 and TRBJ2-5, with unresolved D. CDR3 length: 13 amino acids. Germline V gene data show CDR1 as SSHAT and CDR2 as FNYEAQ (reference sequence). CDR3 sequence reads: CASRHKSGETQYF. The CDR3 bases are TGTGCTAGCAGACACAAGAGTGGGGAGACCCAGTACTTC.

This clonotype was counted between two and nine times. The rearrangement joins TRBV6-1 to TRBJ1-3; D is unclear. Germline-derived CDR1 and CDR2 are MNHNS and SASEGT. V lost 5 bases to trimming and J lost 2 bases, with 19 bases between them. There are 17 residues in the CDR3. Here the CDR3 reads CASSYLSAVQTGNTIYF. Here the CDR3 DNA reads TGTGCCAGCAGTTACTTGTCCGCGGTACAAACTGGAAACACCATATATTTT.

This clonotype was counted a few times. This chain uses TRBV28 with TRBJ2-7; no clear D. The CDR3 length is 12 residues. Germline CDR1 MDHEN, CDR2 SYDVKM. V lost 2 bases, J lost 5 bases, and 7 bases lay in between. The CDR3 nucleotides are TGTGCCAGCAGTTTAGGTAGGAACGAGCAGTACTTC. As protein: CASSLGRNEQYF.

The J gene is TRBJ2-5, the V gene TRBV6-6; D gene ambiguous. With 6 bases removed from V and 4 bases from J, the gap between germline ends came to 3 bases. CDR3 length: 10 residues. Germline V lookup: CDR1 MNHNY, CDR2 SVGAGI (reference sequence). The DNA for the CDR3 is TGTGCCAGCAGGATAGAGACCCAGTACTTC. Its translation is CASRIETQYF.

The chain uses TRBV6-6 and TRBJ2-5, with D uncertain. Germline V lookup: CDR1 MNHNY, CDR2 SVGAGI (reference sequence). This CDR3 is 14 amino acids long. The germline V and J ends were trimmed by 1 base and 5 bases, with 11 bases remaining between them. The CDR3 nucleotides read TGTGCCAGCAGTTACTTAGGTACCCCGGAGACCCAGTACTTC. Protein product: CASSYLGTPETQYF.

This clonotype was seen only a few times. The V gene is TRBV12-3 or TRBV12-4, the J gene TRBJ2-1; 9 positions agree with TRBD1. Losses at the gene ends were 6 bases for V and 10 bases for J; bases not matched to a gene: 7. There are 13 residues in the CDR3. CDR3: CASRDRGPREQFF. CDR3 DNA: TGTGCCAGCAGGGACAGGGGCCCTAGAGAGCAGTTCTTC.

This clonotype came up many times. The chain couples TRBV7-2 to TRBJ2-1; D not resolved. The CDR3 consists of 14 residues. V was clipped by 1 base and J by 2 bases, with 6 bases between them. Germline V gene sequence: CDR1 SGHTA, CDR2 FQGNSA. The CDR3 DNA is TGTGCCAGCAGCTTAGTAATGGCCTACAATGAGCAGTTCTTC. This translates into CASSLVMAYNEQFF.

This rearrangement joins TRBV19 to TRBJ2-1, with TRBD2 identical over 7 bases. Per the germline V gene, CDR1 is LNHDA and CDR2 is SQIVND (reference sequence). V was pared by 6 bases and J by 6 bases, with 8 bases of the junction left unmatched. The CDR3 runs to 14 residues. This CDR3 reads CASSPIAGGNEQFF. Here the CDR3 DNA reads TGTGCCAGTAGCCCCATAGCGGGTGGCAATGAGCAGTTCTTC.

The V gene is TRBV27, the J gene TRBJ2-7; TRBD1 might be the D (5 bases). The germline V and J ends were trimmed by 7 bases and 3 bases, with 19 bases remaining between them. There are 15 residues in the CDR3. Germline V gene data show CDR1 as MNHEY and CDR2 as SMNVEV (reference sequence). The CDR3 loop reads CASTSLQGNIYEQYF. In DNA, the CDR3 is TGTGCCAGCACCTCGCTCCAGGGTAATATCTACGAGCAGTACTTC.

The genes are TRBV19 and TRBJ2-1; tentative D call: TRBD2 (6 bases). The V end was cut by 5 bases, the J end by 8 bases, with 13 bases between. Germline V lookup: CDR1 LNHDA, CDR2 SQIVND (reference sequence). The CDR3 has 13 amino acids. The CDR3 nucleotides read TGTGCCAGTAGTCTCAAACTAGCCTATGAGCAGTTCTTC. It codes for CASSLKLAYEQFF.

This chain connects TRBV5-1 to TRBJ1-1; no definite D call. V was trimmed by 0 bases and J by 1 base, leaving 7 bases between them. The germline gives CDR1 SGHRS, CDR2 YFSETQ. CDR3 size: 14 residues. CDR3 DNA: TGCGCCAGCAGCTTGGCCTTGGGGAACACTGAAGCTTTCTTT. It is translated as CASSLALGNTEAFF.

The chain employs TRBV7-4 and TRBJ2-3; unclear D gene. Per the germline V gene, CDR1 is SGHVT and CDR2 is SQSDAQ. There are 15 residues in the CDR3. V shed 0 bases and J shed 4 bases, with 11 bases lying between them. CDR3 sequence (DNA): TGTGCCAGCAGCTTAGCGACCCCGGCCGCAGATACGCAGTATTTT. Protein product: CASSLATPAADTQYF.

This clonotype was detected only a few times. The gene calls are TRBV27 and TRBJ1-2, with unresolved D. This CDR3 region has 11 residues. The germline V gene encodes CDR1 MNHEY and CDR2 SMNVEV (reference sequence). V was clipped by 8 bases and J by 6 bases, with 10 bases between them. CDR3 sequence: CASGRRDGYTF. CDR3 bases: TGTGCCAGCGGCAGGAGGGATGGCTACACCTTC.

The chain joins TRBV2 to TRBJ2-6; 12 nucleotides agree with TRBD1. Trimming at V came to 6 bases and at J to 7 bases, leaving 7 bases not matched to a gene. Germline loops: CDR1 SNHLY, CDR2 FYNNEI. The CDR3 is 16 residues long. CDR3: CASRGQGAGLANVLTF. The CDR3 DNA reads TGTGCCAGCAGGGGACAGGGGGCGGGACTAGCCAACGTCCTGACTTTC.

The chain links TRBV20-1 to TRBJ2-2; D may match TRBD1 or TRBD2 (5 bases each). Germline V gene data show CDR1 as DFQATT and CDR2 as SNEGSKA (reference sequence). The ends were cut back, 3 bases at V and 0 bases at J, with 11 bases in the middle. This CDR3 spans 15 amino acids. CDR3 amino acids: CSARRDASNTGELFF. The CDR3 DNA reads TGCAGTGCTAGGAGGGACGCCTCGAACACCGGGGAGCTGTTTTTT.

The chain uses TRBV7-6 and TRBJ2-7; D might be TRBD2 (6 bases). The V and J ends lost 6 bases and 0 bases respectively, with 15 bases between them. This CDR3 is built from 15 residues. CDR1 is SGHVS and CDR2 is FNYEAQ in the germline V gene. CDR3 sequence: CASSSGTGSSYEQYF. The DNA for the CDR3 is TGTGCCAGCAGTTCCGGGACCGGGAGCTCCTACGAGCAGTACTTC. The variable domain in full, completed from reference TRBV7-6 and TRBJ2-7, reads GAGVSQSPRYKVTKRGQDVALRCDPISGHVSLYWYRQALGQGPEFLTYFNYEAQQDKSGLPNDRFSAERPEGSISTLTIQRTEQRDSAMYRCASSSGTGSSYEQYFGPGTRLTVT.

V and J are TRBV28 and TRBJ2-7; possibly TRBD2 for D (7 bases). The germline gives CDR1 MDHEN, CDR2 SYDVKM. V shed 3 bases and J shed 2 bases, with 14 bases lying between them. The CDR3 is made up of 15 amino acids. The CDR3 region is CASSFPRGAAYEQYF. In DNA, the CDR3 is TGTGCCAGCAGTTTTCCCCGGGGGGCTGCCTACGAGCAGTACTTC.

The rearrangement uses TRBV12-3 or TRBV12-4 and TRBJ2-3; weak D call: TRBD2 (6 bases). This CDR3 is built from 14 residues. Deletions cut 3 bases from V and 2 bases from J, with 9 bases between. CDR3 residues: CASSFGLTTDTQYF. The CDR3, as DNA: TGTGCCAGCAGTTTTGGACTAACCACAGATACGCAGTATTTT.

This clonotype was recorded a few times. V usage is TRBV10-3 and J usage is TRBJ2-1, with 7 bases fitting TRBD1. Germline V gene sequence: CDR1 ENHRY, CDR2 SYGVKD. V lost 8 bases, J lost 4 bases, and 5 bases stayed unmatched. The CDR3 extends over 13 amino acids. Written as DNA, the CDR3 is TGTGCCATCCAGGGGGACCTATACAATGAGCAGTTCTTC. This gives the protein CAIQGDLYNEQFF.

This clonotype was counted a few times. V gene TRBV6-2 or TRBV6-3 combines with J gene TRBJ2-2, with D possibly being TRBD2 (6 bases). Trimming stripped 2 bases from V and 0 bases from J, with 16 bases between. The CDR3 is 18 amino acids. Germline V gene data show CDR1 as MNHEY and CDR2 as SVGEGT. CDR3 protein: CASSYEAGLLANTGELFF. The DNA of the CDR3 is TGTGCCAGCAGTTACGAAGCGGGTCTTCTCGCGAACACCGGGGAGCTGTTTTTT.

This chain joins TRBV10-3 and TRBJ1-1, with D possibly TRBD1 on 5 matching bases. The germline V gene encodes CDR1 ENHRY and CDR2 SYGVKD. V was shortened by 7 bases and J by 8 bases, with 17 bases between the two germline ends. This CDR3 is built from 13 residues. The chain's CDR3 is CAIMGSRGAEAFF. As DNA, the CDR3 is TGTGCCATCATGGGTTCGCGAGGGGCAGAAGCTTTCTTT.

The chain is built from TRBV7-2 and TRBJ2-7; D possibly corresponds to TRBD1 (6 bases). From germline, CDR1 is SGHTA and CDR2 FQGNSA. There are 15 residues in the CDR3. Trimming left V 1 base short and J 3 bases short, with 13 bases between. In DNA form, the CDR3 reads TGTGCCAGCAGCTTAGTGGCCGGGACAAACTACGAGCAGTACTTC. This encodes CASSLVAGTNYEQYF.

This clonotype was seen a handful of times. The chain links TRBV19 to TRBJ1-5, with D uncertain. Trimming shortened V by 3 bases and J by 4 bases, and 13 bases separated the two germline ends. Germline assignment: CDR1 LNHDA and CDR2 SQIVND (reference sequence). The CDR3 length is 15 residues. CDR3 DNA: TGTGCCAGTAGTATTGGGTGGTCGGCAAATCAGCCCCAGCATTTT. Its translation: CASSIGWSANQPQHF. The full variable domain, its missing parts supplied by reference TRBV19 and TRBJ1-5, is DGGITQSPKYLFRKEGQNVTLSCEQNLNHDAMYWYRQDPGQGLRLIYYSQIVNDFQKGDIAEGYSVSREKKESFPLTVTSAQKNPTAFYLCASSIGWSANQPQHFGDGTRLSIL.

This rearrangement joins TRBV6-2 or TRBV6-3 to TRBJ2-7; 8 nucleotides line up with TRBD2. The V and J ends lost 4 bases and 4 bases, in that order; junction bases with no gene match: 3. The CDR3 covers 13 residues. CDR1 MNHEY and CDR2 SVGEGT come from the germline V gene. CDR3 sequence: CASSSGRAYEQYV. CDR3 nucleotides: TGTGCCAGCAGTTCCGGGAGGGCGTACGAGCAGTACGTC.

This clonotype occurred many times. V usage is TRBV5-6 and J usage is TRBJ1-3, with D hard to call. CDR3 length: 15 amino acids. The V end was cut by 0 bases, the J end by 2 bases, with 9 bases between. The V gene's germline CDR1 is SGHDT and CDR2 YYEEEE. The DNA of the CDR3 is TGTGCCAGCAGCTTGGGACTTCTTCCTGGAAACACCATATATTTT. It codes for CASSLGLLPGNTIYF.